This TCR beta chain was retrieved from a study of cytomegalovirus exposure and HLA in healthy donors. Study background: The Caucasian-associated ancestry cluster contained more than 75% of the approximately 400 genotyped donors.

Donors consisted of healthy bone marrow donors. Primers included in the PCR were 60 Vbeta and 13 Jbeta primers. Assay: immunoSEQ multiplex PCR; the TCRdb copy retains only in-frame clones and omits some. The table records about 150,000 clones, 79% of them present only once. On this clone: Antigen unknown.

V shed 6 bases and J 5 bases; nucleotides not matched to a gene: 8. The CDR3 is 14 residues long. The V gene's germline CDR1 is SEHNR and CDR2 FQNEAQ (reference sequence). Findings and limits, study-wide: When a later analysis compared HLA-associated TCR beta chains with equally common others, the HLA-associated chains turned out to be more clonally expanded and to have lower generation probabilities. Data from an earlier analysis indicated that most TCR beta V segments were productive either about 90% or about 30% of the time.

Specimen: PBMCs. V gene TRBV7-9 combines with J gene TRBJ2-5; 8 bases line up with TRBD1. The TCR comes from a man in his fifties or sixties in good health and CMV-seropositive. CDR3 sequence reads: CASRPGGGDETQYF. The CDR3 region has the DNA TGTGCCAGCAGACCAGGGGGCGGGGATGAGACCCAGTACTTC.